This TCR beta chain was documented in a study of blood T cell repertoires in COVID-19. Study as a whole: PBMCs, B-cell-depleted T cells, or T cells were the source of the cDNA or gDNA that made up the material.

The CDR3 sequence is 17 residues long. Unmatched junction bases numbered 3, after V lost 1 base and J lost 0 bases. Germline lookup yields CDR1 LGHDT and CDR2 YNNKEL (reference sequence). Study members were between about 18 and 95 years old and lived in approximately 25 US regions. During the 2 weeks before they entered the study, exposed participants had met someone with a PCR-confirmed or clinician-diagnosed COVID-19 case. How the authors handled the data: Estimated nucleated cell counts came from reference gene primer amplification. Libraries were prepared by immunoSEQ multiplex PCR; TCRdb keeps only in-frame clonotypes and omits some of them. V and J calls and clone size are those listed in that table; D and trimming were worked out from the DNA. Among 200,000 to 250,000 clones, approximately 90% were seen once, and the ten largest hold around 0.8%.

The receptor's source is a man in his fifties who had been exposed to COVID-19. The chain couples TRBV3-1 (or the pseudogene TRBV3-2) to TRBJ1-5, with 10 bases aligning to TRBD1. The sample comprised PBMCs or T cells enriched from blood (not recorded which). The DNA of the CDR3 is TGTGCCAGCAGCCAAGGGACAGGGGGGTATAGCAATCAGCCCCAGCATTTT. As protein: CASSQGTGGYSNQPQHF.